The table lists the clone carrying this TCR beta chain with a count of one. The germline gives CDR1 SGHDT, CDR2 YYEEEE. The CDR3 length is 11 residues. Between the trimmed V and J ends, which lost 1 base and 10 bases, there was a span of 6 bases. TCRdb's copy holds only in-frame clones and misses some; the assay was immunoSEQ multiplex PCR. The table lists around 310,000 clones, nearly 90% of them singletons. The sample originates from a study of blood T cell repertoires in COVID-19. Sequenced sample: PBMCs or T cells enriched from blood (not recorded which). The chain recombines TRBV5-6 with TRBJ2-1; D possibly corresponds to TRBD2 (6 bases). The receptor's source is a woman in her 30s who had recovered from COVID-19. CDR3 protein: CASSLTSEQFF. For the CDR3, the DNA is TGTGCCAGCAGCTTGACTAGCGAGCAGTTCTTC.